This T cell receptor (beta chain) comes out of a study of shared clonotypes between healthy human individuals. The naive CD8 population came from CD45RO-negative cells selected for CCR7, without terminally differentiated effector memory CD45RA+ cells. Method: immunoSEQ multiplex PCR; TCRdb's copy keeps in-frame clones and lacks some. The sample lists hundreds of thousands of clones, 95% to 97% occurring once. The CDR3 has 17 amino acids. Germline lookup yields CDR1 SGHAT and CDR2 FQNNGV. The V gene end was trimmed by 1 base and the J gene end by 4 bases; junction bases not matched to a gene: 7. The sequence was collected from a woman aged 25 to 45 in good health. The specimen sequenced was naive CD8+ T cells sorted from blood. This chain joins TRBV11-2 and TRBJ1-2; 12 bases map to TRBD1. For the CDR3, the DNA is TGTGCCAGCAGCTTAGGGGGACAGGGGGCGTCTGTCTATGGCTACACCTTC. Protein: CASSLGGQGASVYGYTF.